This TCR beta chain was sequenced in a study of cytotoxic CD8 clonotypes in ibrutinib-treated CLL. The CDR3 sequence is 15 residues long. Germline CDR1 and CDR2: GTSNPN and SVGIG (reference sequence). Trimming removed 8 bases from V and 8 bases from J; junction bases left unmatched: 12. Clones were sequenced by immunoSEQ multiplex PCR, and TCRdb holds only the in-frame ones, with some missing. The table shows under 300,000 clones, with 70% occurring only once. The rearrangement uses TRBV30 and TRBJ2-1, with 13 bases aligning to TRBD2. This sequence originates from a human donor with chronic lymphocytic leukemia. Sequenced here: PBMCs, sampled after 24 months of ibrutinib treatment. The CDR3 DNA follows: TGTGCCCTCGGACTAGCGGGGGCTCCCGGGGATGAGCAGTTCTTC. Its translation: CALGLAGAPGDEQFF.